A selection of T cell receptor beta chains follows, all from one sample in a study of cytotoxic CD8 clonotypes in ibrutinib-treated CLL. Sequencing used immunoSEQ multiplex PCR; TCRdb keeps in-frame clones, though not all of them. This sample carries about 17,000 clones, around two thirds of them seen once, and the ten largest clones take roughly 25%. Specimen: PBMCs, collected after 12 months of ibrutinib treatment. The receptor set was obtained from a human donor with chronic lymphocytic leukemia. The conserved cysteine and the conserved F or W are not part of the CDR3 here. Each record gives: V gene, CDR3 protein.

TRBV5-4	ASSFAGDEKLF
TRBV7-8	ASSGPGILETQY
TRBV28	ASSSYFRDGNYGYT
TRBV6-5	ASKLAGEQY
TRBV5-1	ASFNRSYTDTQY
TRBV7-9	ASSLAGTGFMYNEQF
TRBV9	ASSAHSRPNYGYT
TRBV6-5	ATGPNTEAF
TRBV29-1	SVRGVGITGELF
TRBV28	ASGGSGNGEKLF
TRBV6-1	ASSDLTSADTQY
TRBV4-1	ASSSLGTSNGYT
TRBV5-1	ASSLAAATNEKLF
TRBV18	ASSARDTQY
TRBV6-5	ASRQNGAHEQY
TRBV7-2	ASSSNPTGILNEKLF
TRBV18	ASSPWDGSSGNTIY
TRBV19	ASSAGTAQETQY
TRBV10-3	ATTGTTDTQY
TRBV30	AWSVLYEQY
TRBV27	ASSPGGSEKLF
TRBV5-5	ASTKVEEQY
TRBV28	ASSLPPFSGIYSPLH
TRBV5-4	ASFERAAPTDTQY
TRBV5-1	ASSPGTGGYNEQF
TRBV10-3	ASRSTVSNQPQH
TRBV10-2	ASSEPGRVNEQF
TRBV9	ASSVGPSQGNEQY
TRBV2	ASSAQTGGGNTIY
TRBV9	ASSTPRGGLAGELF
TRBV9	ASSYAGDGYGYT
TRBV2	ASSVSKGANEKLF
TRBV6-6	ASRDPSSTDTQY
TRBV10-3	AISEPSHGTSGYTDTQY
TRBV30	AWSPRRTSGRAMEQF
TRBV21-1	ASSLRTGEEGGPRGEQY
TRBV7-2	ASSLTGPHRAGYT
TRBV7-3	ASSLRGLGAGEQF
TRBV2	ASRAISNQPQH
TRBV6-1	ASSPLGGSDTQY
TRBV7-8	ASTPPGGHPYEQY